This T cell receptor (beta chain) derives from a study of T cell responses to AZD1222 COVID-19 vaccine. Germline V gives CDR1 SGHTA, CDR2 FQGNSA. The CDR3 runs 16 residues. Trimming removed 2 bases at V and 5 bases at J, with 15 bases between. Sequencing was performed with immunoSEQ multiplex PCR; in TCRdb, only in-frame clones are kept and a portion is missing. The sample holds under 200,000 clones, roughly nine tenths seen once. This clone is a singleton in its sample. This chain joins TRBV7-2 and TRBJ2-2; maybe TRBD2 (7 bases). Sequenced here: peripheral blood, sampled on day 0 of AZD1222 vaccination. The TCR comes from an adult in good health. The CDR3 DNA follows: TGTGCCAGCAGCTTATTAGGGGGGGCCAGTACCGGGGAGCTGTTTTTT. Amino acid sequence: CASSLLGGASTGELFF.